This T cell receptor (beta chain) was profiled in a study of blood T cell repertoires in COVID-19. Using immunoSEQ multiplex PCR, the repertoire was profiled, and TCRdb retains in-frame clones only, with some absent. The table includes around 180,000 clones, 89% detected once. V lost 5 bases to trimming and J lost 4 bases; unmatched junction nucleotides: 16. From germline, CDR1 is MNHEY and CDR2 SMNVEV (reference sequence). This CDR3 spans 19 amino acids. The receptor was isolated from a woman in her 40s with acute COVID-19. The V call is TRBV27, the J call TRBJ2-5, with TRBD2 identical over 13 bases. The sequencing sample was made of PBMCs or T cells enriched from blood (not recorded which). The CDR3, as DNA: TGTGCCAGCAGTCCGCACCCGGGACTAGCGGGGTGGCGGGTAGAGACCCAGTACTTC. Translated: CASSPHPGLAGWRVETQYF.